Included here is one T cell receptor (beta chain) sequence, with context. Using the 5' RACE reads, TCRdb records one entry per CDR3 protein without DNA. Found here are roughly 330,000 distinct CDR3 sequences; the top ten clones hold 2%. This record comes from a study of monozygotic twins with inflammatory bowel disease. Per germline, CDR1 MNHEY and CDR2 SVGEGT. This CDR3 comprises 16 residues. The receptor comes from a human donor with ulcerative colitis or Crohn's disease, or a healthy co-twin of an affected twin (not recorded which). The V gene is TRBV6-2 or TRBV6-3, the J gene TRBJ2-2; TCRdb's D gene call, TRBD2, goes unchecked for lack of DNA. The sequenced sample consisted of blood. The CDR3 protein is CASSYLSGRDTGELFF.